A single sample is the source of the 22 T cell receptor beta chains below, sequenced in a study of T-cell memory formation after mild COVID-19 (dated by TCRdb to about 2021). Libraries were prepared through 5' RACE. The instrument was an Illumina NovaSeq 6000. TCRdb applied fastp at Q25 and MiXCR to the public reads, then kept only in-frame beta chains. Each entry is one CDR3 protein sequence, shown with its most common DNA and genes. Present in this sample are more than 250,000 distinct CDR3 sequences, about 16% of which were seen just once. The biggest ten clones account for approximately 23% of the sample. Specimen: PBMCs or a T cell subset sorted from them (not recorded which). These receptors originate from a man aged 18 to 35 who had mild COVID-19 (a few samples of this study predate the infection). The sample titles of this study are shuffled in the database, so cell type and time point are left out; the donor was told from shared clones.

This clonotype has a count of ten or more. The chain links TRBV24-1 to TRBJ2-1; tentatively, D is TRBD1 or TRBD2 (5 bases each). The CDR3 consists of 14 residues. Germline V lookup: CDR1 KGHDR, CDR2 SFDVKD. V dropped 5 bases and J dropped 4 bases, with 11 bases sitting between them. The CDR3 DNA reads as TGTGCCACCAGTGTAGGGGAGATTTACAATGAGCAGTTCTTC. This sequence encodes CATSVGEIYNEQFF.

This clonotype was found a few times. The rearrangement joins TRBV20-1 to TRBJ2-2; possibly TRBD1 for D (6 bases). Looked up from germline, CDR1 is DFQATT and CDR2 is SNEGSKA (reference sequence). V lost 8 bases, J lost 2 bases, and 12 bases lay in between. This CDR3 has 13 residues. The CDR3 DNA reads TGCAGTTTCGAGGGGGTCAACACCGGGGAGCTGTTTTTT. Protein sequence: CSFEGVNTGELFF.

This clonotype was counted a few times. This rearrangement joins TRBV4-2 to TRBJ1-2; no firm D call. The V gene's germline CDR1 is LGHNA and CDR2 YNFKEQ. The CDR3 extends over 16 amino acids. The V and J ends lost 0 bases and 4 bases respectively, with 15 bases between them. The CDR3 here is CASSQDRAGSPYGYTF. DNA of the CDR3: TGTGCCAGCAGCCAAGATAGGGCCGGCAGCCCCTATGGCTACACCTTC.

This clonotype was picked up many times. The J gene is TRBJ2-3, the V gene TRBV11-3; no reliable D call. The germline CDR1 and CDR2 sequences are SGHNT and YENEEA. The CDR3 is made up of 15 amino acids. V gave up 3 bases and J gave up 0 bases, with 10 bases separating them. CDR3 sequence (DNA): TGTGCCAGCAGCTTCAGGATCTCTAGCACAGATACGCAGTATTTT. Its protein product is CASSFRISSTDTQYF. Together with reference TRBV11-3 and TRBJ2-3, the CDR3 gives the full variable domain: EAGVVQSPRYKIIEKKQPVAFWCNPISGHNTLYWYLQNLGQGPELLIRYENEEAVDDSQLPKDRFSAERLKGVDSTLKIQPAELGDSAVYLCASSFRISSTDTQYFGPGTRLTVL.

This clonotype occurred a few times. V usage is TRBV14 and J usage is TRBJ2-7; D could derive from TRBD1 or TRBD2 (5 bases each). CDR1 SGHDN and CDR2 FVKESK come from the germline V gene. The CDR3 has 13 residues. Trimming took off 7 bases at V and 3 bases at J, with 13 bases between the two ends. The CDR3 reads CASIAREHYEQYV. The CDR3 DNA is TGTGCCAGCATCGCCAGGGAGCACTACGAGCAGTACGTC.

CDR3 loop: CASSQEISRRGYEQYF. CDR3 bases: TGCGCCAGCAGCCAAGAGATCAGTAGGCGGGGCTACGAGCAGTACTTC. This sequence joins TRBV4-3 and TRBJ2-7; a possible D gene is TRBD2 (6 bases). The CDR3 sequence is 16 residues long. V lost 0 bases and J lost 3, with 15 bases in between. The germline CDR1 and CDR2 sequences are LGHNA and YSLEER.

This clonotype was observed at least ten times. CDR3 DNA sequence: TGTGCCAGCAGCCATGTACAATTGACAGGGAGCACAGATACGCAGTATTTT. It specifies CASSHVQLTGSTDTQYF. The gene calls are TRBV3-1 and TRBJ2-3; 7 bases agree with TRBD1. V lost 3 bases to trimming and J lost 0 bases; unmatched junction nucleotides: 9. The CDR3 covers 17 residues. CDR1 is LGHDT and CDR2 is YNNKEL in the germline V gene (reference sequence).

This clonotype occurred a few times. This sequence joins TRBV12-3 or TRBV12-4 and TRBJ2-1; 8 bases fit TRBD2. Losses at the gene ends were 0 bases for V and 6 bases for J; bases not matched to a gene: 1. The CDR3 length is 14 residues. Here the CDR3 DNA reads TGTGCCAGCAGTTTAGCTAGCGGGGTCAATGAGCAGTTCTTC. This gives the protein CASSLASGVNEQFF.

This clonotype was seen a few times. This chain joins TRBV24-1 and TRBJ2-2, with a tentative D call TRBD1 (6 bases). The V and J ends lost 1 base and 3 bases respectively, with 11 bases between them. There are 16 residues in the CDR3. Germline CDR1 is KGHDR and CDR2 is SFDVKD. CDR3 sequence reads: CATSDLTGKDTGELFF. Here the CDR3 DNA reads TGTGCCACCAGTGATTTAACAGGGAAGGACACCGGGGAGCTGTTTTTT.

The chain joins TRBV6-6 to TRBJ1-1; maybe TRBD1 (5 bases). Germline CDR1 MNHNY, CDR2 SVGAGI (reference sequence). With 0 bases removed from V and 0 bases from J, the gap between germline ends came to 14 bases. The CDR3 is 17 residues long. CDR3 sequence reads: CASSYSVQTVLNTEAFF. The DNA for the CDR3 is TGTGCCAGCAGTTACTCTGTACAGACAGTCCTGAACACTGAAGCTTTCTTT.

This clonotype appeared a few times. The rearrangement links TRBV20-1 to TRBJ1-1, with D perhaps TRBD1 (6 bases). This CDR3 has 14 residues. Trimming removed 6 bases at V and 7 bases at J, with 21 bases between. Germline V CDR1 and CDR2: DFQATT, SNEGSKA (reference sequence). The CDR3 protein is CSAPEGGKDLEAFF. CDR3 DNA: TGCAGTGCCCCGGAGGGGGGGAAGGACCTTGAAGCTTTCTTT.

The chain combines TRBV6-5 with TRBJ2-7; TRBD1 matches at 9 bases. The CDR3 has 13 residues. The germline V gene has CDR1 MNHEY and CDR2 SVGAGI. With 2 bases clipped from V and 6 bases from J, the junction kept 2 bases outside the gene matches. CDR3: CASSYGTGIEQYF. DNA for the CDR3: TGTGCCAGCAGTTACGGGACAGGGATCGAGCAGTACTTC.

The chain joins TRBV29-1 to TRBJ2-5, with 7 bases that match TRBD1. The CDR3 spans 14 residues. Trimming removed 4 bases from V and 5 bases from J; junction bases left unmatched: 10. Germline CDR1 and CDR2: SQVTM and ANQGSEA. CDR3 bases: TGCAGCGTTGTAGAAAGAGGGGGCTGGGAGACCCAGTACTTC. Translation: CSVVERGGWETQYF.

In its sample, this clonotype was seen many times. This sequence joins TRBV5-1 and TRBJ2-3; 8 nucleotides line up with TRBD1. V gave up 0 bases and J gave up 0 bases; unmatched junction bases: 9. CDR3 length: 18 residues. Germline CDR1 and CDR2: SGHRS and YFSETQ. In DNA form, the CDR3 reads TGCGCCAGCAGCTTGGCCCCAGGGGGCGAGGGAAGCACAGATACGCAGTATTTT. Translated, it gives CASSLAPGGEGSTDTQYF.

The chain employs TRBV7-2 and TRBJ2-5, with D perhaps matching TRBD1 (5 bases). This CDR3 is built from 13 residues. The germline V and J ends were trimmed by 5 bases and 4 bases, with 11 bases remaining between them. The germline V gene has CDR1 SGHTA and CDR2 FQGNSA. The CDR3 bases are TGTGCCAGCAGCCCAGGGTATTCAGAGACCCAGTACTTC. Its protein is CASSPGYSETQYF.

This clonotype was counted only a few times. This chain uses TRBV12-3 or TRBV12-4 with TRBJ2-7; D not resolved. Trimming removed 3 bases from V and 6 bases from J, with 9 bases in between. The CDR3 is 12 residues long. The CDR3 here is CASSFSLLEQYV. The CDR3 DNA is TGTGCCAGCAGTTTCTCGCTTCTCGAGCAGTACGTC.

The V and J genes are TRBV4-1 and TRBJ2-5; D call uncertain. Germline CDR1 is MGHRA and CDR2 is YSYEKL. The CDR3 has 13 amino acids. V lost 1 base and J lost 2, with 5 bases in between. CDR3 nucleotide sequence: TGCGCCAGCAGCCAAGTCAGTCAAGAGACCCAGTACTTC. It codes for CASSQVSQETQYF.

A few counts support this clonotype. The gene calls are TRBV9 and TRBJ1-1, with D perhaps TRBD1 (5 bases). V lost 0 bases to trimming and J lost 6 bases, with 18 bases between them. CDR1 and CDR2 (germline): SGDLS, YYNGEE. The CDR3 sequence is 16 residues long. The CDR3 DNA is TGTGCCAGCAGCGTAGGCCTTGGGGACCATGGGGCTGAAGCTTTCTTT. Protein sequence: CASSVGLGDHGAEAFF. Variable domain in full (rest from reference TRBV9 and TRBJ1-1): DSGVTQTPKHLITATGQRVTLRCSPRSGDLSVYWYQQSLDQGLQFLIQYYNGEERAKGNILERFSAQQFPDLHSELNLSSLELGDSALYFCASSVGLGDHGAEAFFGQGTRLTVV.

The V and J genes are TRBV12-3 or TRBV12-4 and TRBJ2-7; D is possibly TRBD1 (6 bases). Between the trimmed V and J ends, which lost 6 bases and 5 bases, there was a span of 14 bases. This CDR3 spans 13 amino acids. The CDR3: CASSTGFGDEQYV. CDR3 coding DNA: TGTGCCAGCAGCACAGGGTTCGGCGACGAGCAGTACGTC.

V usage is TRBV7-2 and J usage is TRBJ1-1; 7 bases are a match to TRBD1. Trimming at V came to 5 bases and at J to 10 bases, leaving 7 bases not matched to a gene. Germline assignment: CDR1 SGHTA and CDR2 FQGNSA. The CDR3 sequence is 12 residues long. The CDR3 coding sequence is TGTGCCAGCAGCCCGCGACAGGGAAGAGCTTTCTTT. It encodes CASSPRQGRAFF.

The J gene is TRBJ2-7, the V gene TRBV6-2 or TRBV6-3; D is perhaps TRBD2 (6 bases). The germline V gene has CDR1 MNHEY and CDR2 SVGEGT. The V end lost 2 bases, the J end lost 4 bases, and 6 bases lay between the germline ends. This CDR3 contains 12 residues. The CDR3 loop reads CASSYRGYEQYV. The CDR3 region has the DNA TGTGCCAGCAGTTACCGGGGGTACGAGCAGTACGTC.

There are a few counts of this clonotype. V gene TRBV10-2 combines with J gene TRBJ2-1, with D tentatively TRBD2 (6 bases). CDR3 length: 16 amino acids. The germline V gene encodes CDR1 WSHSY and CDR2 SAAADI. V lost 6 bases and J 4 bases, leaving 19 bases between the germline ends. The CDR3 protein is CASSRSPRGFYNEQFF. The CDR3 DNA reads TGCGCCAGCAGCCGTTCTCCCCGGGGGTTTTACAATGAGCAGTTCTTC.